A single sample is the source of the 5 T cell receptor beta chains below, sequenced in a study of T cell responses to AZD1222 COVID-19 vaccine. This table comes from immunoSEQ multiplex PCR, and its TCRdb copy is limited to in-frame clones, with some not included. Among roughly 130,000 clones listed, 86% were seen once. Source: peripheral blood, taken on day 0 of AZD1222 vaccination. Receptors were obtained from an adult in good health.

This clone was found once. The chain employs TRBV7-9 and TRBJ2-5, with TRBD1 matching 10 bases. J lost 2 bases, V lost 7 bases, and 10 bases had no gene match. This CDR3 comprises 16 residues. Germline values: CDR1 SEHNR, CDR2 FQNEAQ (reference sequence). This CDR3 reads CASTLGDRGLQETQYF. In DNA, the CDR3 is TGTGCCAGCACCCTAGGGGACAGGGGATTGCAAGAGACCCAGTACTTC.

The chain combines TRBV5-1 with TRBJ1-3, with D uncertain. V lost 0 bases to trimming and J lost 2 bases, with 6 bases between them. Germline V lookup: CDR1 SGHRS, CDR2 YFSETQ. This CDR3 comprises 14 residues. The CDR3 reads CASSLDGPGNTIYF. The CDR3 DNA reads as TGCGCCAGCAGCTTGGACGGACCTGGAAACACCATATATTTT.

This rearrangement joins TRBV2 to TRBJ2-7; no firm D call. Trimming took off 3 bases at V and 2 bases at J, with 14 bases between the two ends. Germline lookup yields CDR1 SNHLY and CDR2 FYNNEI. The CDR3 is 15 amino acids. Here the CDR3 reads CASSDFRQQAYEQYF. The CDR3 nucleotides are TGTGCCAGCAGTGATTTTCGGCAGCAAGCCTACGAGCAGTACTTC.

This sequence joins TRBV10-3 and TRBJ1-5; 8 bases are shared with TRBD1. V was pared by 6 bases and J by 6 bases, with 10 bases of the junction left unmatched. Germline loops: CDR1 ENHRY, CDR2 SYGVKD. The CDR3 is 15 residues long. The CDR3 sequence is CAISEGQEAGQPQHF. Here the CDR3 DNA reads TGTGCCATCAGCGAGGGACAGGAGGCGGGTCAGCCCCAGCATTTT.

The chain combines TRBV5-4 with TRBJ1-3; the D gene is possibly TRBD1 (6 bases). The CDR3 loop spans 15 amino acids. V lost 3 bases and J lost 0, with 10 bases in between. Germline lookup yields CDR1 SGHNT and CDR2 YYREEE (reference sequence). This CDR3 is CASSSGTRSGNTIYF. The CDR3 DNA reads TGTGCCAGCAGCTCCGGGACACGCTCTGGAAACACCATATATTTT.